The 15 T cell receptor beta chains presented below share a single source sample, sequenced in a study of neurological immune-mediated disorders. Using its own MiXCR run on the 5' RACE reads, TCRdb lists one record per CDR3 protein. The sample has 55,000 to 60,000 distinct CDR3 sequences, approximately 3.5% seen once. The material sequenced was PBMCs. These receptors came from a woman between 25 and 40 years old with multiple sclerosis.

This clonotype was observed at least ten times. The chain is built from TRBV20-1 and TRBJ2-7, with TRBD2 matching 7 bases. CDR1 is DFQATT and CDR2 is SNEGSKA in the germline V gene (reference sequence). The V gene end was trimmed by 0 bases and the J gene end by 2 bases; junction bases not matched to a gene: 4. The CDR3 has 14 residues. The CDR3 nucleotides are TGCAGTGCTAGAGATGTGCGGGAGCCCTACGAGCAGTACTTC. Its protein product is CSARDVREPYEQYF.

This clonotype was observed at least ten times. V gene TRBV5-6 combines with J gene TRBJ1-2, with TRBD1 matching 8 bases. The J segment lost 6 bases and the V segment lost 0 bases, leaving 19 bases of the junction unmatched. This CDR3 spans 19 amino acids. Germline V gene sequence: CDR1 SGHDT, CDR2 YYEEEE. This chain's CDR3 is CASSLEVRDRSSLKDGYTF. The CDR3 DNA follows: TGTGCCAGCAGCTTGGAGGTCCGGGACAGGTCCTCGCTTAAGGATGGCTACACCTTC.

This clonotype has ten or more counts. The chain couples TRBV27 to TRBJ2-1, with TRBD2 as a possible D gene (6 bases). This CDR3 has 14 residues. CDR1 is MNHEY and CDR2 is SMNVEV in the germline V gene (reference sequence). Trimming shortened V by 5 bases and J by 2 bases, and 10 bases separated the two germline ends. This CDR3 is CASSGPGAYNEQFF. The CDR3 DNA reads TGTGCCAGCAGTGGTCCGGGGGCCTACAATGAGCAGTTCTTC.

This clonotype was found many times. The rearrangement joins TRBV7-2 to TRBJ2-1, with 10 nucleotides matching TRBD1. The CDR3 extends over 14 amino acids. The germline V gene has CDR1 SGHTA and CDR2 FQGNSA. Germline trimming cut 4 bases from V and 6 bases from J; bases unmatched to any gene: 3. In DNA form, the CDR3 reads TGTGCCAGCAGCTCGTGGACAGGGGGCAATGAGCAGTTCTTC. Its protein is CASSSWTGGNEQFF. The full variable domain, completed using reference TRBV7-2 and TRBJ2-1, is GAGVSQSPSNKVTEKGKDVELRCDPISGHTALYWYRQSLGQGLEFLIYFQGNSAPDKSGLPSDRFSAERTGGSVSTLTIQRTQQEDSAVYLCASSSWTGGNEQFFGPGTRLTVL.

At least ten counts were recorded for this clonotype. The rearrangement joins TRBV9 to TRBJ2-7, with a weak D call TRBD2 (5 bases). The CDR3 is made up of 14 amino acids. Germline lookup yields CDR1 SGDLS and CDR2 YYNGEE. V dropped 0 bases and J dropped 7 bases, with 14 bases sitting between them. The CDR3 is CASSVATDRGEQYF. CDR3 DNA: TGTGCCAGCAGCGTAGCTACGGACCGGGGTGAGCAGTACTTC.

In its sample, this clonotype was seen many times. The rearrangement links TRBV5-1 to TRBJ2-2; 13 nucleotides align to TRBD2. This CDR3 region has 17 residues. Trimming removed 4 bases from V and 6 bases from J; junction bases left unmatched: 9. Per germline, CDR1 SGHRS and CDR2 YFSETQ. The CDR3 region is CASSPTPGLAGAGELFF. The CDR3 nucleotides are TGCGCCAGCAGCCCCACACCCGGACTAGCGGGAGCCGGGGAGCTGTTTTTT.

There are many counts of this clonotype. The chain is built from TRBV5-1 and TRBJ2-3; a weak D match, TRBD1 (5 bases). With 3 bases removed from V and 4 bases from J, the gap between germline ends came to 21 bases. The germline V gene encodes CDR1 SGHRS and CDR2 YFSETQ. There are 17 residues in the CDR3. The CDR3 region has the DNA TGCGCCAGCAGCTCGATCAACAGGCGCCAAAGCCCAGATACGCAGTATTTT. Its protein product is CASSSINRRQSPDTQYF.

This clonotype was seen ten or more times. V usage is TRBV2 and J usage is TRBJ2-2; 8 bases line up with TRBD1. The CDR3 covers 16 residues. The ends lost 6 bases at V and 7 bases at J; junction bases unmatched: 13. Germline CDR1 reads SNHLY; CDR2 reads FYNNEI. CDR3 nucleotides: TGTGCCAGCAGAGCAATCCAGGGGGCGCTTGACGGGGAGCTGTTTTTT. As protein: CASRAIQGALDGELFF.

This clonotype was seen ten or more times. CDR3 protein: CASSSLRTGNEKLFF. DNA for the CDR3: TGTGCCAGCAGCTCCCTCCGGACAGGGAATGAAAAACTGTTTTTT. The chain couples TRBV7-2 to TRBJ1-4; 8 nucleotides align to TRBD1. The CDR3 spans 15 residues. The V gene end was trimmed by 4 bases and the J gene end by 5 bases; junction bases not matched to a gene: 6. Per germline, CDR1 SGHTA and CDR2 FQGNSA.

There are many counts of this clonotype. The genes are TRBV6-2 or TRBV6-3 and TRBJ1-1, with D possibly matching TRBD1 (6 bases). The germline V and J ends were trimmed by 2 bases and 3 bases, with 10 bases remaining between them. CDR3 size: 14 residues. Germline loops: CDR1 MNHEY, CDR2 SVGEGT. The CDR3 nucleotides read TGTGCCAGCAGTTACAGGGGGTCCTACACTGAAGCTTTCTTT. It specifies CASSYRGSYTEAFF.

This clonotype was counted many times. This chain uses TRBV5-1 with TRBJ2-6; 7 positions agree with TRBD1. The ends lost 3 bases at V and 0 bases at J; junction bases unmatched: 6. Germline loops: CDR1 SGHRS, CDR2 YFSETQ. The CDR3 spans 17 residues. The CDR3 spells CASSSGTASSGANVLTF. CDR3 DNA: TGCGCCAGCAGCTCTGGGACAGCAAGCTCTGGGGCCAACGTCCTGACTTTC. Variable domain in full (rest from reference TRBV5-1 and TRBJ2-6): KAGVTQTPRYLIKTRGQQVTLSCSPISGHRSVSWYQQTPGQGLQFLFEYFSETQRNKGNFPGRFSGRQFSNSRSEMNVSTLELGDSALYLCASSSGTASSGANVLTFGAGSRLTVL.

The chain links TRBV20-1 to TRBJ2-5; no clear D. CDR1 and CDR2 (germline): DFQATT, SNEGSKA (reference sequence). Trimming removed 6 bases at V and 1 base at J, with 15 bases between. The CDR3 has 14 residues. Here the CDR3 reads CSAHPYIRQETQYF. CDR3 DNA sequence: TGCAGTGCCCACCCGTATATCCGCCAAGAGACCCAGTACTTC.

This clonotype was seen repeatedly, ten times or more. Here the CDR3 reads CASSTGGTGLWYTEAFF. Here the CDR3 DNA reads TGCGCCAGCAGCACCGGGGGGACAGGGTTGTGGTACACTGAAGCTTTCTTT. The chain carries TRBV5-1 and TRBJ1-1; TRBD1 agrees at 9 bases. The CDR3 extends over 17 amino acids. From germline, CDR1 is SGHRS and CDR2 YFSETQ. The V segment lost 4 bases and the J segment 3 bases; nucleotides outside the gene matches: 13.

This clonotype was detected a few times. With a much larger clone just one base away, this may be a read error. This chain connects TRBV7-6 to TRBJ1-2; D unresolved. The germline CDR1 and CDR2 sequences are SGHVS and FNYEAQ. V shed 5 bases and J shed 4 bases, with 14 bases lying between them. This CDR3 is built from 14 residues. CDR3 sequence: CASSIGKGGYGYTF. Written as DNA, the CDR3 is TGTGCCAGCAGCATCGGAAAGGGAGGCTATGGCTACACCTTC.

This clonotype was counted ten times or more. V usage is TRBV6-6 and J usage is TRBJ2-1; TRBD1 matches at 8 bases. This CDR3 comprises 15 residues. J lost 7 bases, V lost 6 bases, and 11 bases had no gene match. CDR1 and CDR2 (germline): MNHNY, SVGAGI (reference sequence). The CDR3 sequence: CASRNPGTGRNEQFF. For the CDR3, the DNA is TGTGCCAGCAGAAACCCCGGGACAGGAAGAAATGAGCAGTTCTTC.